The T cell receptor beta chain under discussion was sequenced for a study of CD8 T cells in Susac syndrome. Regarding the study as a whole: Clonal expansion was present among Susac CD8+ cells. This expansion reached its peak in TEMRA cells and in active patients.

Random hexamers were used to reverse transcribe roughly 0.45 to 1 ug of RNA. TCRdb used MiXCR to reprocess the immunoSEQ multiplex PCR reads, holding one entry per CDR3 protein. Here the sample spans approximately 120,000 distinct CDR3 sequences, over 85% being singletons. Comments on this clonotype: No antigen is known for it.

The trim removed 4 bases at V and 2 bases at J, leaving 7 bases unmatched. CDR1 and CDR2 (germline): SGHTA, FQGNSA. The CDR3 length is 15 residues. The source material was CD8+ T cells from PBMCs. The J gene is TRBJ1-1, the V gene TRBV7-2, with TRBD1 identical over 7 bases. The TCR sequence derives from a human donor with Susac syndrome. The CDR3 sequence is CASSYRQGLNTEAFF. The CDR3 DNA sequence: TGTGCCAGCAGCTACCGACAGGGATTAAACACTGAAGCTTTCTTT.